A selection of T cell receptor beta chains follows, all from one sample in a study of post-analysis software for immune sequencing data. TCRdb ran MiXCR on the PCR reads and lists one entry per CDR3 protein. The sample lists roughly 160,000 distinct CDR3 sequences; 36% were seen once. This specimen was blood, taken after autologous hematopoietic stem cell transplantation. These receptors were obtained from a girl between 5 and 17 years old with multiple sclerosis. CDR3s include the opening cysteine and the closing phenylalanine or tryptophan. The order of the fields is J gene, clone size, CDR3 length, D gene, V gene, CDR3 protein, CDR3 DNA. A D gene is named only where the DNA matches it firmly. Not every row has a clone size; where given, it reads once, few, many or a size class.

>TRBJ2-1|.|14|TRBD2|TRBV27
CATSVGGSINEQFF
TGTGCCACCTCGGTGGGAGGGTCCATCAATGAGCAGTTCTTC
>TRBJ2-7|few|16|TRBD1|TRBV10-3
CAISPRGGTGAYEQYF
TGTGCCATCAGCCCCAGAGGAGGGACAGGTGCCTACGAGCAGTACTTC
>TRBJ1-1|.|13|TRBD1|TRBV29-1
CSVQIEGQGQAFF
TGCAGCGTCCAAATCGAGGGACAGGGCCAGGCTTTCTTT
>TRBJ2-5|few|15|TRBD1|TRBV3-1
CASSQATGWEETQYF
TGTGCCAGCAGCCAAGCGACAGGGTGGGAAGAGACCCAGTACTTC
>TRBJ2-5|.|13|.|TRBV11-1
CASSFGAAETQYF
TGTGCCAGCAGCTTTGGAGCAGCAGAGACCCAGTACTTC
>TRBJ1-5|few|13|.|TRBV6-2/TRBV6-3
CASTSYPGSAQHF
TGTGCCAGCACCAGTTACCCGGGGAGCGCACAGCATTTT
>TRBJ1-2|.|13|.|TRBV3-1
CASSQDLGHGYTF
TGTGCCAGCAGCCAAGATCTAGGACATGGCTACACCTTC
>TRBJ2-1|.|15|TRBD2|TRBV5-1
CASSLDAGEGNGQFF
TGCGCCAGCAGCTTGGACGCGGGAGAAGGGAATGGGCAGTTCTTC
>TRBJ1-1|.|13|.|TRBV9
CASEGDGNTEAFF
TGTGCCAGCGAGGGGGACGGAAACACTGAAGCTTTCTTT
>TRBJ2-3|.|13|TRBD2|TRBV5-8
CASSSGHTDTQYF
TGTGCCAGTTCTAGCGGGCACACAGATACGCAGTATTTT
>TRBJ2-7|once|15|TRBD2|TRBV29-1
CSVGAAGGPFDEQYF
TGCAGCGTTGGGGCAGCGGGAGGGCCCTTTGACGAGCAGTACTTC
>TRBJ1-2|many|15|.|TRBV20-1
CSASPQVLANYGYTF
TGCAGTGCTAGCCCACAGGTCCTAGCTAACTATGGCTACACCTTC
>TRBJ2-1|.|15|.|TRBV6-5
CASSRIAEGGDEQFF
TGTGCCAGCAGTAGAATAGCGGAGGGGGGGGATGAGCAGTTCTTC
>TRBJ2-1|few|15|.|TRBV3-1
CASSQETGHSYEQFF
TGTGCCAGCAGCCAAGAAACGGGACACTCCTACGAGCAGTTCTTC
>TRBJ2-1|.|16|.|TRBV28
CASSSRRPSSYNEQFF
TGTGCCAGCAGTTCCAGGCGCCCGAGCTCCTACAATGAGCAGTTCTTC
>TRBJ2-7|few|16|.|TRBV6-1
CASSERQFSLSDEQYF
TGTGCCAGCAGTGAGAGACAGTTCTCTCTCTCTGACGAGCAGTACTTC
>TRBJ2-1|.|12|.|TRBV6-2/TRBV6-3
CASSQNSNEQFF
TGTGCCAGCAGTCAGAATTCCAATGAGCAGTTCTTC
>TRBJ2-5|few|12|.|TRBV7-9
CASSLPLGTQYF
TGTGCCAGCAGCTTACCCTTGGGGACCCAGTACTTC
>TRBJ1-6|.|15|.|TRBV6-1
CASSESSSYNSPLHF
TGTGCCAGCAGTGAGAGCAGCTCCTATAATTCACCCCTCCACTTT
>TRBJ2-1|few|13|TRBD2|TRBV24-1
CATSLADHNEQFF
TGTGCCACCAGCCTAGCGGACCACAATGAGCAGTTCTTC
>TRBJ1-1|.|10|.|TRBV20-1
CSAYPEVAFF
TGCAGTGCCTACCCTGAGGTAGCTTTCTTT
>TRBJ2-4|few|18|TRBD1|TRBV29-1
CSVEGPLDRGPDVNIQYF
TGCAGCGTTGAAGGCCCCTTGGACAGGGGCCCAGATGTGAACATTCAGTACTTC
>TRBJ2-1|.|15|.|TRBV9
CASSVEGTPYNEQFF
TGTGCCAGCAGCGTAGAGGGGACACCCTACAATGAGCAGTTCTTC
>TRBJ2-7|.|13|.|TRBV6-1
CATAAGACDEQYF
TGTGCCACAGCGGCAGGGGCTTGCGACGAGCAGTACTTC
>TRBJ2-3|many|12|.|TRBV29-1
CSVTIQGDTQYF
TGCAGCGTAACAATACAGGGAGATACGCAGTATTTT
>TRBJ1-5|.|15|TRBD1|TRBV7-9
CASSPGTGWDRPQHF
TGTGCCAGCAGCCCAGGGACAGGGTGGGATCGGCCCCAGCATTTT
>TRBJ1-2|.|14|TRBD1|TRBV5-1
CASSWGDRGRGYTF
TGCGCCAGCAGCTGGGGGGACAGGGGACGAGGCTACACCTTC
>TRBJ2-1|.|16|.|TRBV19
CASSIEGGSSYNEQFF
TGTGCCAGTAGTATAGAGGGCGGCAGCTCCTACAATGAGCAGTTCTTC
>TRBJ2-3|few|15|TRBD1|TRBV29-1
CSVGGTTGVSDTQYF
TGCAGCGTTGGGGGCACGACAGGGGTGTCAGATACGCAGTATTTT
>TRBJ2-5|once|15|.|TRBV14
CAGSRALGYQETQYF
TGTGCCGGCAGCCGCGCTCTAGGCTACCAAGAGACCCAGTACTTC
>TRBJ2-7|.|14|TRBD1|TRBV28
CASRHRGHSYEQYF
TGTGCCAGCAGGCACAGGGGGCATTCCTACGAGCAGTACTTC
>TRBJ1-2|.|14|.|TRBV6-2/TRBV6-3
CASRPAGRAYGYTF
TGTGCCAGCAGACCCGCTGGCAGGGCATACGGCTACACCTTC
>TRBJ2-4|.|21|.|TRBV21-1
CASSNGGIERGRVISKNIQYF
TGTGCCAGCAGCAATGGAGGGATCGAAAGGGGCAGGGTTATATCCAAAAACATTCAGTACTTC
>TRBJ1-2|few|15|.|TRBV11-2
CASSLLTGRNYGYTF
TGTGCCAGCAGCTTATTAACGGGACGGAACTATGGCTACACCTTC
>TRBJ2-3|.|14|TRBD1|TRBV19
CASSRDRVMDTQYF
TGTGCCAGTAGTAGGGACAGGGTAATGGATACGCAGTATTTT
>TRBJ2-3|few|17|TRBD2|TRBV28
CASSYLAGRKGTDTQYF
TGTGCCAGCAGTTACCTAGCGGGAAGAAAGGGAACAGATACGCAGTATTTT
>TRBJ1-5|.|15|.|TRBV28
CASTQPTVGNQPQHF
TGTGCCAGCACACAACCGACAGTAGGGAATCAGCCCCAGCATTTT
>TRBJ1-2|few|14|.|TRBV20-1
CSAPPATTNYGYTF
TGCAGTGCCCCTCCGGCAACAACTAACTATGGCTACACCTTC